These 21 T cell receptor beta chains originate from one sample sequenced in a study of blood T cell repertoires in COVID-19. Here immunoSEQ multiplex PCR was the method, and the copy in TCRdb shows in-frame clones only, minus some. The sample includes tens of thousands of clones, about 80% of them seen just once. Sequenced input: peripheral blood. The receptors derive from a human donor in a cohort sampled during active COVID-19.

The rearrangement joins TRBV3-1 (or the pseudogene TRBV3-2) to TRBJ1-6, with D hard to call. V lost 1 base, J lost 9 bases, and 10 bases lay in between. The CDR3 is 14 residues long. Germline V CDR1 and CDR2: LGHDT, YNNKEL (reference sequence). The CDR3 spells CASSQVVAGSPLHF. The CDR3 DNA follows: TGTGCCAGCAGCCAAGTTGTGGCGGGTTCACCCCTCCACTTT.

This clone showed up just once. The V and J genes are TRBV7-9 and TRBJ1-2, with D tentatively TRBD1 (6 bases). The CDR3 runs to 13 residues. Germline CDR1 SEHNR, CDR2 FQNEAQ (reference sequence). The germline V and J ends were trimmed by 3 bases and 7 bases, with 12 bases remaining between them. This CDR3 is CASSFSQGGGYTF. CDR3 nucleotide sequence: TGTGCCAGCAGCTTCTCACAGGGTGGTGGCTACACCTTC.

The chain uses TRBV2 and TRBJ1-2; 12 bases agree with TRBD1. In germline, CDR1 is SNHLY, CDR2 FYNNEI. The length of the CDR3 is 15 residues. With V trimmed by 10 bases and J by 5 bases, 11 bases remained unmatched. CDR3 nucleotide sequence: TGTGCCACCGCCGGGACAGGGGGCCGCGGATATGGCTACACCTTC. Residues: CATAGTGGRGYGYTF.

The chain couples TRBV27 to TRBJ2-2; D might be TRBD1 (5 bases). The V and J ends lost 1 base and 3 bases respectively, with 24 bases between them. The germline V gene encodes CDR1 MNHEY and CDR2 SMNVEV (reference sequence). CDR3 length: 20 amino acids. The CDR3 bases are TGTGCCAGCAGTTTATTCCGAAGAGCAGGGATCGGGTATTACACCGGGGAGCTGTTTTTT. It yields the protein CASSLFRRAGIGYYTGELFF.

The chain uses TRBV5-1 and TRBJ2-2; 10 nucleotides line up with TRBD1. The CDR3 extends over 16 amino acids. The trim removed 4 bases at V and 5 bases at J, leaving 8 bases unmatched. The germline V gene has CDR1 SGHRS and CDR2 YFSETQ. CDR3 region: CASSEQPGQGTGELFF. The CDR3 region has the DNA TGCGCCAGCAGCGAACAACCGGGACAGGGGACCGGGGAGCTGTTTTTT.

This chain connects TRBV6-1 to TRBJ1-1; a possible D gene is TRBD1 (5 bases). CDR1 and CDR2 (germline): MNHNS, SASEGT. V was cut by 2 bases and J by 5 bases, with 12 bases left in between. The CDR3 has 14 residues. The CDR3 region has the DNA TGTGCCAGCAGTGAATCGCAGGGAGGGACTGAAGCTTTCTTT. As protein: CASSESQGGTEAFF.

This clone was picked up one time. The chain uses TRBV10-3 and TRBJ2-3; 8 nucleotides align to TRBD1. The CDR3 contains 16 residues. Trimming took 4 bases from V and 5 from J; bases not matched to a gene: 11. Germline V gives CDR1 ENHRY, CDR2 SYGVKD. The CDR3 bases are TGTGCCATCAGTGCGGGACAGGCAAAGACTATAGATACGCAGTATTTT. Encoded protein: CAISAGQAKTIDTQYF.

The rearrangement uses TRBV28 and TRBJ1-3; D remains ambiguous. V was trimmed by 7 bases and J by 4 bases, leaving 17 bases between them. The CDR3 spans 15 residues. From germline, CDR1 is MDHEN and CDR2 SYDVKM. The CDR3 DNA reads as TGTGCCAGCATCAACAACGCGGATGGGGGAAACACCATATATTTT. Translated: CASINNADGGNTIYF.

This clone has only a few counts. The V and J genes are TRBV19 and TRBJ2-1; 11 bases line up with TRBD2. V gave up 6 bases and J gave up 9 bases; unmatched junction bases: 10. The CDR3 is 15 residues long. The germline V gene has CDR1 LNHDA and CDR2 SQIVND (reference sequence). CDR3: CASSTTGTSGTEQFF. CDR3 nucleotides: TGTGCCAGTAGCACGACCGGGACTAGCGGTACTGAGCAGTTCTTC.

The V call is TRBV18, the J call TRBJ1-1, with D perhaps matching TRBD1 (5 bases). The V gene lost 2 bases and the J gene lost 2 bases, with 15 bases spanning the gap. The CDR3 runs 16 residues. Germline values: CDR1 KGHSH, CDR2 LQKENI. CDR3: CASSPVETVFNTEAFF. As DNA, the CDR3 is TGTGCCAGCTCACCAGTGGAGACAGTATTCAACACTGAAGCTTTCTTT.

The chain uses TRBV30 and TRBJ1-1; tentatively, D is TRBD1 (6 bases). With 4 bases removed from V and 6 bases from J, the gap between germline ends came to 18 bases. Germline CDR1 GTSNPN, CDR2 SVGIG (reference sequence). The CDR3 runs 14 residues. The CDR3 DNA is TGTGCCTGGACCCCGGACAGCGGAGGTTCTGAAGCTTTCTTT. Amino acids: CAWTPDSGGSEAFF. Full variable domain (remainder filled in from reference TRBV30 and TRBJ1-1): SQTIHQWPATLVQPVGSPLSLECTVEGTSNPNLYWYRQAAGRGLQLLFYSVGIGQISSEVPQNLSASRPQDRQFILSSKKLLLSDSGFYLCAWTPDSGGSEAFFGQGTRLTVV.

The chain couples TRBV5-1 to TRBJ1-1, with D perhaps matching TRBD1 (6 bases). The germline gives CDR1 SGHRS, CDR2 YFSETQ. The length of the CDR3 is 16 residues. The V gene lost 2 bases and the J gene lost 0 bases, with 14 bases spanning the gap. The CDR3 DNA reads as TGCGCCAGCAGCTTTTCGGCAAGGGGGATGAACACTGAAGCTTTCTTT. It yields the protein CASSFSARGMNTEAFF. Full variable domain (outside the CDR3, taken from reference TRBV5-1 and TRBJ1-1): KAGVTQTPRYLIKTRGQQVTLSCSPISGHRSVSWYQQTPGQGLQFLFEYFSETQRNKGNFPGRFSGRQFSNSRSEMNVSTLELGDSALYLCASSFSARGMNTEAFFGQGTRLTVV.

The chain is built from TRBV12-5 and TRBJ2-1; a possible D gene is TRBD2 (6 bases). This CDR3 has 16 residues. Between the trimmed V and J ends, which lost 1 base and 8 bases, there was a span of 18 bases. Looked up from germline, CDR1 is LGHNT and CDR2 is FRNRAP. The CDR3: CASGLAGSLSGHEQFF. DNA of the CDR3: TGTGCTAGTGGTTTGGCCGGGAGCCTCAGTGGGCATGAGCAGTTCTTC.

The rearrangement joins TRBV28 to TRBJ1-4; D call uncertain. Germline-derived CDR1 and CDR2 are MDHEN and SYDVKM. The CDR3 covers 14 residues. Trimming pared 6 bases from V and 0 bases from J, leaving 8 bases between. CDR3 in DNA: TGTGCCAGCAGGTTGACATCAACTAATGAAAAACTGTTTTTT. Its translation is CASRLTSTNEKLFF.

V gene TRBV5-1 combines with J gene TRBJ2-2, with no clear D. The CDR3 contains 15 residues. In germline, CDR1 is SGHRS, CDR2 YFSETQ. The V end was cut by 0 bases, the J end by 2 bases, with 8 bases between. The CDR3 coding sequence is TGCGCCAGCAGCTTGGGACTCAAAAACACCGGGGAGCTGTTTTTT. It yields the protein CASSLGLKNTGELFF.

The chain recombines TRBV12-3 or TRBV12-4 with TRBJ1-2; a possible D gene is TRBD1 (5 bases). V was pared by 3 bases and J by 8 bases, with 13 bases between. There are 13 residues in the CDR3. This CDR3 reads CASSFILGGGYTF. The CDR3 nucleotides read TGTGCCAGCAGTTTTATCCTTGGGGGGGGCTACACCTTC.

The rearrangement links TRBV5-1 to TRBJ1-4, with TRBD1 as a possible D gene (5 bases). The CDR3 runs to 17 residues. V was cut by 0 bases and J by 4 bases, with 16 bases left in between. Germline CDR1 SGHRS, CDR2 YFSETQ. The CDR3 loop is CASSLAPGRGFNEKLFF. The CDR3 DNA sequence: TGCGCCAGCAGCTTGGCCCCTGGCCGGGGGTTTAATGAAAAACTGTTTTTT.

The rearrangement joins TRBV10-2 to TRBJ2-7; D is undetermined. Germline CDR1 WSHSY, CDR2 SAAADI. The V end lost 5 bases, the J end lost 7 bases, and 15 bases lay between the germline ends. The CDR3 has 13 amino acids. The CDR3 bases are TGCGCCAGCAGTCCCCACAGCCCCTCAGAGCAGTACTTC. It translates to CASSPHSPSEQYF.

The rearrangement joins TRBV5-1 to TRBJ2-7, with TRBD1 matching over 10 bases. Looked up from germline, CDR1 is SGHRS and CDR2 is YFSETQ. The CDR3 has 15 residues. The J segment lost 2 bases and the V segment lost 4 bases, leaving 6 bases of the junction unmatched. In nucleotides, the CDR3 is TGCGCCAGCAGCAGGGAAGGGACAGGGGCCTACGAGCAGTACTTC. Translation gives CASSREGTGAYEQYF.

In nucleotides, the CDR3 is TGTGCCAGCAAGCTCGGGAGCACAGATACGCAGTATTTT. Its translation is CASKLGSTDTQYF. The chain is built from TRBV6-5 and TRBJ2-3; D gene uncertain. The length of the CDR3 is 13 residues. Germline CDR1 and CDR2: MNHEY and SVGAGI. Trimming removed 7 bases at V and 0 bases at J, with 8 bases between.

The V and J genes are TRBV5-1 and TRBJ2-1; TRBD2 matches at 9 bases. V lost 7 bases and J lost 8; bases outside the gene matches: 16. The CDR3 is 16 amino acids. The germline CDR1 and CDR2 sequences are SGHRS and YFSETQ. The CDR3 region has the DNA TGCGCCAGCGCCCGAAGGGCGGGAGGGGAAGGCGATGAGCAGTTCTTC. It specifies CASARRAGGEGDEQFF.